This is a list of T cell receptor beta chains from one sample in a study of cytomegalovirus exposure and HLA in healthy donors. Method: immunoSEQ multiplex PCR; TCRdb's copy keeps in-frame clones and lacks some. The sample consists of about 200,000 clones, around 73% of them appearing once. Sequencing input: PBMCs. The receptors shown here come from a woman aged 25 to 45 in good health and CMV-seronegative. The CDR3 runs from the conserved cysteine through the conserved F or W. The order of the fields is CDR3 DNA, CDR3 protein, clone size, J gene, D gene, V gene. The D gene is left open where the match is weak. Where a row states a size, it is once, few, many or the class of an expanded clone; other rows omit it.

DNA: TGTGCCAGTAGACCCGACAGGGGGAATCAGCCCCAGCATTTT; CDR3: CASRPDRGNQPQHF; size: -; J: TRBJ1-5; D: TRBD1; V: TRBV19
DNA: TGTGCCAGCAGCGTAGCGGGAAACACTGAAGCTTTCTTT; CDR3: CASSVAGNTEAFF; size: few; J: TRBJ1-1; D: -; V: TRBV9
DNA: TGTGCAAGTCGCTTAGGAGCGGGGGAGAGGGGCACTGAAGCTTTCTTT; CDR3: CASRLGAGERGTEAFF; size: -; J: TRBJ1-1; D: -; V: TRBV12-2
DNA: TGCGCCAGCAGTTTCACAGGGACGTCTGAAGCTTTCTTT; CDR3: CASSFTGTSEAFF; size: -; J: TRBJ1-1; D: -; V: TRBV10-1
DNA: TGTGCCAGCAGGTTCGACAGAGAGAACACTGAAGCTTTCTTT; CDR3: CASRFDRENTEAFF; size: -; J: TRBJ1-1; D: -; V: TRBV5-4
DNA: TGTGCCAGCAGTGCCATACAGGGCACTGAAGCTTTCTTT; CDR3: CASSAIQGTEAFF; size: -; J: TRBJ1-1; D: -; V: TRBV2
DNA: TGTGCCAGCAGCCCTCGAGGGGGCTACACCTTC; CDR3: CASSPRGGYTF; size: -; J: TRBJ1-2; D: -; V: TRBV9
DNA: TGTGCCAGCACGATACATTACGAGCAGTACTTC; CDR3: CASTIHYEQYF; size: few; J: TRBJ2-7; D: -; V: TRBV28
DNA: TGTGCCAGCAACCGGGGAGGGGCTGAAAACATTCAGTACTTC; CDR3: CASNRGGAENIQYF; size: -; J: TRBJ2-4; D: TRBD2; V: TRBV7-2
DNA: TGTGCCAGCAGGACCGGACTAGCGGGAACCTACGAGCAGTACTTC; CDR3: CASRTGLAGTYEQYF; size: -; J: TRBJ2-7; D: TRBD2; V: TRBV28
DNA: TGTGCCAGTAGTATCTCGACATCCCCTAATCAGCCCCAGCATTTT; CDR3: CASSISTSPNQPQHF; size: once; J: TRBJ1-5; D: -; V: TRBV19
DNA: TGTGCCAGCAGCCAAGAGGGCAGGGGGTACACTGAAGCTTTCTTT; CDR3: CASSQEGRGYTEAFF; size: -; J: TRBJ1-1; D: TRBD1; V: TRBV14
DNA: TGTGCCATCAGTGACGGGGGGACTGAAGCTTTCTTT; CDR3: CAISDGGTEAFF; size: few; J: TRBJ1-1; D: -; V: TRBV10-3
DNA: TGTGCCTGGAGCCCTGAGCGGATTCGCTACGAGCAGTACTTC; CDR3: CAWSPERIRYEQYF; size: -; J: TRBJ2-7; D: -; V: TRBV30
DNA: TGTGCCAGCAGCGTAAGGGGACTAGCGGTATACAATGAGCAGTTCTTC; CDR3: CASSVRGLAVYNEQFF; size: -; J: TRBJ2-1; D: TRBD2; V: TRBV9
DNA: TGTGCCAGCAGTCTTATAGCGGGGTACAACACCGGGGAGCTGTTTTTT; CDR3: CASSLIAGYNTGELFF; size: -; J: TRBJ2-2; D: TRBD2; V: TRBV27
DNA: TGTGCCAGCAACAACCAAGAGACCCAGTACTTC; CDR3: CASNNQETQYF; size: -; J: TRBJ2-5; D: -; V: TRBV27
DNA: TGTGCCAGCAGTGAAGGGGACAGTGGTTCACCCCTCCACTTT; CDR3: CASSEGDSGSPLHF; size: once; J: TRBJ1-6; D: TRBD1; V: TRBV6-1
DNA: TGTGCCAGCAGCTACCGACTAGTCCCAGAGACCCAGTACTTC; CDR3: CASSYRLVPETQYF; size: -; J: TRBJ2-5; D: -; V: TRBV7-6
DNA: TGCGCCAGCAGCCTGGTAGTAGGCGGGCTCTACAATGAGCAGTTCTTC; CDR3: CASSLVVGGLYNEQFF; size: few; J: TRBJ2-1; D: -; V: TRBV4-1
DNA: TGCGCCAGCAGCCGCGGGACGGCCTACGAGCAGTACTTC; CDR3: CASSRGTAYEQYF; size: -; J: TRBJ2-7; D: -; V: TRBV4-1
DNA: TGTGCCAGCAGCCTGACAGGTTTAGGTGAGCAGTTCTTC; CDR3: CASSLTGLGEQFF; size: -; J: TRBJ2-1; D: -; V: TRBV5-4
DNA: TGTGCCAGCAGCGTAGATTCCGGGAGTAAGGTATACAATGAGCAGTTCTTC; CDR3: CASSVDSGSKVYNEQFF; size: few; J: TRBJ2-1; D: -; V: TRBV9
DNA: TGCGCCAGCAGCCATGCTGGGACAGGGACCTACGAGCAGTACTTC; CDR3: CASSHAGTGTYEQYF; size: -; J: TRBJ2-7; D: TRBD1; V: TRBV4-1